Below, 29 T cell receptor beta chains from the same sample are listed, as sequenced in a study of human T cells and chemical hapten exposure. TCRdb re-called the RACE reads through MiXCR, storing one row per CDR3 protein. The sample has more than 150,000 distinct CDR3 sequences, approximately 24% seen once. The time point denotes: patch test 3, about 24 weeks after DPC sensitization. Indicated treatment: therapeutic diphenylcyclopropenone sensitization with weekly scalp DPC. Sequencing used whole blood, obtained in connection with sensitization to the hapten diphenylcyclopropenone (DPC). Every receptor here comes from a woman between 35 and 50 years old with alopecia areata. Some clones in this sample may be carry-over from other donors' samples.

A remark on this clonotype: One junction end disagrees with the germline gene, perhaps due to a read error. The gene calls are TRBV6-4 and TRBJ2-6; unclear D gene. Germline V gene sequence: CDR1 MRHNA, CDR2 SNTAGT. The CDR3 runs 15 residues. The CDR3 bases are TGTGCCAGCAGTGAGGGCAGCTCTGGGACCAACGTCCTGACTTTC. It codes for CASSEGSSGTNVLTF.

J is TRBJ2-7 and V is TRBV20-1, with D perhaps being TRBD1 or TRBD2 (7 bases each). The CDR3 loop spans 15 amino acids. CDR1 is DFQATT, CDR2 SNEGSKA, per germline (reference sequence). V dropped 3 bases and J dropped 3 bases, with 18 bases sitting between them. The CDR3 sequence is CSARDQQGRVYEQYF. Here the CDR3 DNA reads TGCAGTGCTAGGGATCAACAGGGGAGGGTCTACGAGCAGTACTTC.

The rearrangement links TRBV14 to TRBJ2-1; D may be TRBD1 (5 bases). The CDR3 contains 16 residues. The germline V gene has CDR1 SGHDN and CDR2 FVKESK. With 1 base removed from V and 0 bases from J, the gap between germline ends came to 10 bases. The CDR3 DNA sequence: TGTGCCAGCAGCCAAGGGGGCGGCAGCTCCTACAATGAGCAGTTCTTC. Its translation is CASSQGGGSSYNEQFF.

The J gene is TRBJ2-1, the V gene TRBV12-3 or TRBV12-4; D gene unclear. Trimming shortened V by 5 bases and J by 10 bases, and 9 bases separated the two germline ends. The CDR3 totals 11 residues. CDR3: CASSPFKEQFF. DNA for the CDR3: TGTGCCAGCAGTCCTTTTAAGGAGCAGTTCTTC.

This chain uses TRBV20-1 with TRBJ2-5, with D uncertain. The germline V gene has CDR1 DFQATT and CDR2 SNEGSKA (reference sequence). V lost 0 bases and J lost 0, with 5 bases in between. The CDR3 is 13 amino acids. CDR3 protein: CSARDQNQETQYF. DNA of the CDR3: TGCAGTGCTAGAGATCAGAACCAAGAGACCCAGTACTTC.

This clonotype was counted at least ten times. J is TRBJ1-1 and V is TRBV4-1, with D possibly TRBD1 on 6 matching bases. This CDR3 comprises 14 residues. Deletions cut 6 bases from V and 1 base from J, with 12 bases between. Germline CDR1 reads MGHRA; CDR2 reads YSYEKL. The DNA of the CDR3 is TGCGCCAGCAGGGGACAACTGAAGAACACTGAAGCTTTCTTT. Its protein product is CASRGQLKNTEAFF.

The chain links TRBV29-1 to TRBJ2-3, with D perhaps TRBD2 (5 bases). The CDR3 spans 11 residues. From germline, CDR1 is SQVTM and CDR2 ANQGSEA. CDR3 DNA sequence: TGCAATGTGGGAGAAACAGATACGCAGTATTTT. This codes for CNVGETDTQYF.

The chain links TRBV4-3 to TRBJ1-4; 10 bases line up with TRBD1. The V gene end was trimmed by 0 bases and the J gene end by 10 bases; junction bases not matched to a gene: 14. Per the germline V gene, CDR1 is LGHNA and CDR2 is YSLEER. The CDR3 covers 18 residues. The CDR3 DNA is TGCGCCAGCAGCCAAGAAGCCGGGACAGGGGCCCCGGACGTAAAACTGTTTTTT. This sequence encodes CASSQEAGTGAPDVKLFF.

The chain couples TRBV6-5 to TRBJ1-2, with a weak D call TRBD1 (5 bases). Germline V gene data show CDR1 as MNHEY and CDR2 as SVGAGI. The CDR3 has 15 amino acids. Trimming shortened V by 6 bases and J by 1 base, and 15 bases separated the two germline ends. CDR3 nucleotides: TGTGCCAGCAGGGGAACAGGAGTTATTAACTATGGCTACACCTTC. Its protein is CASRGTGVINYGYTF.

This clonotype was seen a handful of times. The chain employs TRBV4-3 and TRBJ2-1, with D hard to call. The germline CDR1 and CDR2 sequences are LGHNA and YSLEER. Trimming removed 0 bases at V and 7 bases at J, with 7 bases between. CDR3 length: 13 amino acids. The CDR3 DNA reads as TGCGCCAGCAGCCAAGATCCTCGGAATGAGCAGTTCTTC. Translated: CASSQDPRNEQFF.

The V and J genes are TRBV4-2 and TRBJ2-1; 11 nucleotides match TRBD2. Germline V gives CDR1 LGHNA, CDR2 YNFKEQ. The CDR3 runs 18 residues. The ends lost 1 base at V and 4 bases at J; junction bases unmatched: 9. The CDR3 DNA sequence: TGTGCCAGCAGCCAAGCGGAGACTCCTAGCGGGAGGTACAATGAGCAGTTCTTC. This codes for CASSQAETPSGRYNEQFF.

The V call is TRBV28, the J call TRBJ1-5; tentative D call: TRBD1 (6 bases). Germline assignment: CDR1 MDHEN and CDR2 SYDVKM. Trimming removed 3 bases at V and 1 base at J, with 16 bases between. This CDR3 has 17 residues. The CDR3, as DNA: TGTGCCAGCAGTTTGGCCGGGGGCGGGGCGAGCAATCAGCCCCAGCATTTT. This translates into CASSLAGGGASNQPQHF.

This clonotype was detected many times. This sequence joins TRBV6-5 and TRBJ2-1; 9 nucleotides align to TRBD1. The CDR3 is made up of 13 amino acids. V dropped 8 bases and J dropped 4; count of bases not matched to a gene: 3. Germline V gene lookup returns CDR1 MNHEY and CDR2 SVGAGI. This chain's CDR3 is CASRDRVYNEQFF. In DNA form, the CDR3 reads TGTGCCAGCCGGGACAGGGTTTACAATGAGCAGTTCTTC.

This clonotype turned up a few times. The CDR3 loop is CASSQGGMGIKETQYF. DNA for the CDR3: TGTGCCAGCAGCCAAGGGGGGATGGGAATCAAAGAGACCCAGTACTTC. The chain has TRBV4-2 and TRBJ2-5; D is tentatively TRBD1 or TRBD2 (5 bases each). CDR1 and CDR2 from the germline V gene are LGHNA and YNFKEQ. The V end lost 1 base, the J end lost 3 bases, and 15 bases lay between the germline ends. The CDR3 runs 16 residues.

CDR3 sequence reads: CASSLASGTLYGYTF. CDR3 bases: TGCGCCAGCAGCTTGGCGTCGGGGACCCTCTATGGCTACACCTTC. This chain joins TRBV5-1 and TRBJ1-2, with D possibly TRBD1 on 5 matching bases. In germline, CDR1 is SGHRS, CDR2 YFSETQ. The V and J ends lost 0 bases and 4 bases respectively, with 13 bases between them. CDR3 length equals 15 residues. The full variable domain, its missing parts supplied by reference TRBV5-1 and TRBJ1-2, is KAGVTQTPRYLIKTRGQQVTLSCSPISGHRSVSWYQQTPGQGLQFLFEYFSETQRNKGNFPGRFSGRQFSNSRSEMNVSTLELGDSALYLCASSLASGTLYGYTFGSGTRLTVV.

This clonotype came up a few times. The V call is TRBV6-6, the J call TRBJ2-7; possibly TRBD1 for D (6 bases). The CDR3 totals 12 residues. The germline V gene encodes CDR1 MNHNY and CDR2 SVGAGI (reference sequence). V was cut by 8 bases and J by 1 base, with 9 bases left in between. In DNA form, the CDR3 reads TGTGCCAGCGGAGGACAGTCCTACGAGCAGTACTTC. This encodes CASGGQSYEQYF.

The chain has TRBV18 and TRBJ2-2, with D possibly being TRBD1 (6 bases). Germline loops: CDR1 KGHSH, CDR2 LQKENI. Between the trimmed V and J ends, which lost 5 bases and 1 base, there was a span of 8 bases. The CDR3 sequence is 14 residues long. CDR3 nucleotides: TGTGCCAGCTCAAAACAGGGGAACACCGGGGAGCTGTTTTTT. This sequence encodes CASSKQGNTGELFF.

This chain uses TRBV14 with TRBJ2-1, with D uncertain. The CDR3 has 16 amino acids. CDR1 and CDR2 (germline): SGHDN, FVKESK. V gave up 0 bases and J gave up 7 bases, with 16 bases separating them. Here the CDR3 reads CASSQDLWGTENEQFF. DNA for the CDR3: TGTGCCAGCAGCCAAGATCTTTGGGGTACCGAAAATGAGCAGTTCTTC.

The chain employs TRBV25-1 and TRBJ2-7; a weak D match, TRBD1 (6 bases). Between the trimmed V and J ends, which lost 0 bases and 6 bases, there was a span of 12 bases. CDR1 and CDR2 from the germline V gene are MGHDK and SYGVNS. CDR3 length: 14 amino acids. CDR3 in DNA: TGTGCCAGCAGTGAATATTGGGACAACTCCGAGCAGTACTTC. Protein: CASSEYWDNSEQYF.

The chain joins TRBV10-3 to TRBJ2-1; perhaps TRBD2 as D (5 bases). The length of the CDR3 is 11 residues. V was trimmed by 4 bases and J by 8 bases, leaving 6 bases between them. Germline V lookup: CDR1 ENHRY, CDR2 SYGVKD. CDR3 protein: CAISGEYEQFF. CDR3 DNA: TGTGCCATCAGTGGGGAGTATGAGCAGTTCTTC.

The CDR3 is CASSARTGGNTIYF. CDR3 sequence (DNA): TGTGCCAGCAGCGCCAGGACAGGGGGAAACACCATATATTTT. This rearrangement joins TRBV9 to TRBJ1-3; TRBD1 matches at 8 bases. The CDR3 consists of 14 residues. CDR1 SGDLS and CDR2 YYNGEE come from the germline V gene. The junction had 3 bases not matched to a gene; V was cut back by 3 bases and J by 4 bases.

This clonotype was seen only a few times. This chain connects TRBV5-6 to TRBJ2-3; possibly TRBD2 for D (5 bases). Trimming took off 0 bases at V and 3 bases at J, with 14 bases between the two ends. This CDR3 has 16 amino acids. Germline V gives CDR1 SGHDT, CDR2 YYEEEE. The CDR3 here is CASSLGLAKGTDTQYF. CDR3 DNA: TGTGCCAGCAGCTTGGGCCTAGCTAAAGGAACAGATACGCAGTATTTT.

Comments on this clonotype: At one of its ends the junction is not consistent with the germline gene, which may arise from a read error. V is TRBV7-6 and J is TRBJ2-7; perhaps TRBD2 as D (5 bases). CDR3 length equals 15 residues. Per the germline V gene, CDR1 is SGHVS and CDR2 is FNYEAQ. CDR3 DNA: TGTGTCAGCAGTCTTGGACCGGGATCGGGCGACGAGCAGTACTTC. Encoded protein: CVSSLGPGSGDEQYF.

The chain carries TRBV28 and TRBJ2-1, with 14 bases that match TRBD2. Trimming at V came to 7 bases and at J to 10 bases, leaving 15 bases not matched to a gene. Per the germline V gene, CDR1 is MDHEN and CDR2 is SYDVKM. This CDR3 has 17 residues. The CDR3 is CASKTPPGTSGSYEQFF. As DNA, the CDR3 is TGTGCCAGCAAAACCCCTCCCGGGACTAGCGGGAGTTACGAGCAGTTCTTC.

The V and J genes are TRBV13 and TRBJ2-1; 10 bases match TRBD2. After removal of 1 base from V and 10 bases from J, the junction contained 10 bases not matched to a gene. Germline assignment: CDR1 PRHDT and CDR2 FYEKMQ (reference sequence). This CDR3 has 16 amino acids. The CDR3 DNA reads as TGTGCCAGCAGCTTAGACGGGCTAGCGGGAGCCAGCGAGCAGTTCTTC. Translating gives CASSLDGLAGASEQFF.

This clonotype was detected a few times. The chain is built from TRBV20-1 and TRBJ2-7; D possibly corresponds to TRBD1 (5 bases). V was trimmed by 2 bases and J by 0 bases, leaving 14 bases between them. Germline V gives CDR1 DFQATT, CDR2 SNEGSKA (reference sequence). The CDR3 runs to 15 residues. This CDR3 reads CSARPSRGRSYEQYF. CDR3 DNA sequence: TGCAGTGCTAGACCCTCTAGGGGTCGCTCCTACGAGCAGTACTTC.

The V call is TRBV28, the J call TRBJ2-7, with 9 bases that match TRBD2. Germline-derived CDR1 and CDR2 are MDHEN and SYDVKM. CDR3 size: 14 residues. With V trimmed by 6 bases and J by 3 bases, 6 bases remained unmatched. The CDR3 nucleotides read TGTGCCAGCAGGCGAGCTAGCGGGATCTACGAGCAGTACTTC. Translation: CASRRASGIYEQYF.

This clonotype occurred a few times. This CDR3 is CSARDSGTSYNEQFF. CDR3 nucleotides: TGCAGTGCTAGAGATTCGGGGACCTCCTACAATGAGCAGTTCTTC. The V call is TRBV20-1, the J call TRBJ2-1, with D perhaps being TRBD1 or TRBD2 (5 bases each). The CDR3 spans 15 residues. Germline CDR1 is DFQATT and CDR2 is SNEGSKA (reference sequence). Deletions cut 0 bases from V and 0 bases from J, with 9 bases between.

About this clonotype itself: This is likely a read error, given that the CDR3 carries no conserved phenylalanine or tryptophan at its end. The chain recombines TRBV6-5 with TRBJ2-7; TRBD1 is a possible D gene (6 bases). CDR1 and CDR2 (germline): MNHEY, SVGAGI. Trimming pared 6 bases from V and 2 bases from J, leaving 11 bases between. This CDR3 comprises 13 residues. The CDR3 sequence is CASRRTGPYEQYL. CDR3 sequence (DNA): TGTGCCAGCAGACGAACAGGGCCCTACGAGCAGTACTTA.